The source of this T cell receptor beta chain is a study of blood T cell repertoires in COVID-19 (dated by TCRdb to about 2020). Regarding the complete study: Samples covering the acute and convalescent phases of COVID-19 were provided by collaborators in the United States, Italy and Spain. The prospective study material was composed of cDNA or gDNA derived from T cells, B-cell-depleted T cells, or PBMCs. The repertoires were released in a freely available public database intended as a resource for research on the immune response to SARS-CoV-2. Deeply sampled blood TCRbeta repertoires from subjects exposed to, actively infected with, or recovered from COVID-19 were included in the dataset. Sample metadata almost always included a de-identified subject ID, COVID-19 status, age in years and sex. The samples were drawn from the first 160 participants of the ongoing ImmuneRACE study and from 1,254 subjects provided by 6 global collaborators. Where available, HLA class I and class II types were obtained from metadata supplied by the sample provider rather than from assay-based typing. The investigation overall reported the following: The quantity of clinical and demographic metadata differed by source and by participant and was supplied without curation.

Enrolling through a virtual design, the prospective study's participants ranged in age from roughly 18 to 89 years and lived across 24 United States geographic areas. In the prospective study, participants were assigned to cohorts based on the clinical history participants reported in a screening survey and a study questionnaire. For ImmuneRACE Cohort 3, a participant was defined as recovered based on two consecutive negative NP/OP PCR tests, clearance by a healthcare professional, or resolution of symptoms. In the prospective study, mobile phlebotomists collected whole blood, serum and a nasopharyngeal or oropharyngeal swab from each participant. Prospective study participants could optionally give additional blood draws and questionnaires over an approximately 2-month period. Before DNA extraction, blood samples from the prospective study were shipped at room temperature or frozen. With respect to this clone: Its antigen remains unidentified. Base-call qualities are not available, and no considerably larger clone is one nucleotide away.

Between the V and J ends, shortened by 0 bases and 2 bases respectively, the junction contains 20 bases. The CDR3 covers 18 residues, taking in both the cysteine and the phenylalanine. CDR3 DNA is the only sequence kept; it has 54 bases, read in frame from the first base. The CDR1 and CDR2 encoded by the germline V gene are MGHRA and YSYEKL. The immunoSEQ Assay, a bias-controlled multiplex PCR, was used to amplify TCRbeta CDR3 regions from genomic DNA. The authors' pipeline ran thus. Within the assay, amplification of reference gene primers was used to estimate how many nucleated cells each sample contained. To quantify the absolute abundance of each unique TCRbeta CDR3 rearrangement, sequence reads were collapsed and filtered. Productive Simpson clonality was computed per sample as the square root of Simpson's diversity index over productive rearrangements. The table was pulled from immuneACCESS by TCRdb, which kept in-frame rearrangements only. Such tables lose some clones; where checked, under half of the loss comes from unresolved V genes, and the rest has no known cause. V, J and clone size are those of that table, while D and trimming were read from the DNA. A total of approximately 270,000 clones appear in this sample, 85% to 90% of them only once. In total, the top ten clones hold about 1.6% of the sample.

The receptor was derived from a man aged 35-49 years who had recovered from COVID-19. The sequencing input was PBMCs or T cells enriched from blood (not recorded which). The rearranged chain carries TRBV4-1 and TRBJ2-7, with the D gene too uncertain to name. The DNA is as follows: TGCGCCAGCAGCCAAGATTGGTCGTCGCCCGGCGGTCCCTACGAGCAGTACTTC. The encoded protein is CASSQDWSSPGGPYEQYF.